This T cell receptor (beta chain) comes out of a study of T cell repertoires in cytomegalovirus infection. In the study overall: The authors relied on CMV epitopes, both recently identified HLA-C-restricted and well-studied HLA-B-restricted. Shared public TCR beta signatures pointed to both CMV infection and a matching HLA type.

Regarding the study as a whole: Identification of carriers of CMV plus the relevant HLA was performed using cumulative public TCR beta family frequency. HLA-C-restricted CMV clonotypes gave the most frequent clonotype in two of eight donors.

For this clonotype: Its antigen is unknown.

Trimming removed 0 bases at V and 5 bases at J, with 9 bases between. Germline V gene data show CDR1 as SGHRS and CDR2 as YFSETQ. The CDR3 length is 13 residues. Via MiXCR, TCRdb re-called the reads, giving one row per CDR3 protein. The sample has about 890,000 distinct CDR3 sequences; around a third are singletons. This sample comprised cultured CD8+ T cells from PBMCs, obtained from culture after CMV antigen stimulation. The V and J genes are TRBV5-1 and TRBJ2-7; D is ambiguous. This receptor was identified in a human donor in good health (CMV status not recorded). Some clones in this sample may be carry-over from other donors' samples. The CDR3 reads CASSLVGLDEQYF. CDR3 bases: TGCGCCAGCAGCTTGGTGGGGTTGGACGAGCAGTACTTC. The variable domain in full, with the rest retrieved from reference TRBV5-1 and TRBJ2-7, is KAGVTQTPRYLIKTRGQQVTLSCSPISGHRSVSWYQQTPGQGLQFLFEYFSETQRNKGNFPGRFSGRQFSNSRSEMNVSTLELGDSALYLCASSLVGLDEQYFGPGTRLTVT.